What follows are 14 T cell receptor beta chains derived from one specimen sequenced in a study of somatic mutations in cytotoxic T cells in rheumatoid arthritis. The data were produced by immunoSEQ multiplex PCR, yet TCRdb's version contains in-frame clones alone and is incomplete. This sample yields about 20,000 clones, of which less than 80% are seen a single time; approximately 5.3% belongs to the top ten. Material: CD8+ T cells sorted from blood. These receptors all come from a man aged 60-69 years in good health.

This rearrangement joins TRBV29-1 to TRBJ2-5; possibly TRBD2 for D (7 bases). Germline CDR1 and CDR2: SQVTM and ANQGSEA. V lost 8 bases, J lost 1 base, and 17 bases lay in between. The length of the CDR3 is 14 residues. CDR3 loop: CSTKTGGPQETQYF. CDR3 bases: TGCAGCACAAAAACGGGGGGCCCCCAAGAGACCCAGTACTTC.

The rearrangement links TRBV4-3 to TRBJ2-1; D gene unclear. This CDR3 spans 15 amino acids. CDR1 is LGHNA, CDR2 YSLEER, per germline. Trimming took off 4 bases at V and 4 bases at J, with 14 bases between the two ends. CDR3 sequence (DNA): TGCGCCAGCAGCCCCCGGCGGCTCCGATACAATGAGCAGTTCTTC. This encodes CASSPRRLRYNEQFF.

CDR3 sequence (DNA): TGTGCCAGCAGGGGAGGTGGCGGGGAGCTGTTTTTT. Its translation is CASRGGGGELFF. This sequence joins TRBV5-4 and TRBJ2-2, with a weak D call TRBD2 (6 bases). Per germline, CDR1 SGHNT and CDR2 YYREEE (reference sequence). Trimming shortened V by 5 bases and J by 7 bases, and 9 bases separated the two germline ends. The CDR3 runs 12 residues.

The chain is built from TRBV2 and TRBJ2-2; D not resolved. Germline CDR1 and CDR2: SNHLY and FYNNEI. The CDR3 length is 15 residues. V was cut by 8 bases and J by 1 base, with 14 bases left in between. Here the CDR3 DNA reads TGTGCCAGCCAGCCTGGCGGTTTGAACACCGGGGAGCTGTTTTTT. Its protein product is CASQPGGLNTGELFF.

The chain has TRBV9 and TRBJ2-7; TRBD2 matches 13 bases. The J segment lost 1 base and the V segment lost 6 bases, leaving 4 bases of the junction unmatched. The germline CDR1 and CDR2 sequences are SGDLS and YYNGEE. This CDR3 is built from 15 residues. CDR3 nucleotides: TGTGCCAGCACCCCGGGACTAGCGGGATCCTACGAGCAGTACTTC. It encodes CASTPGLAGSYEQYF.

V usage is TRBV28 and J usage is TRBJ1-1; D ambiguous. CDR1 and CDR2 from the germline V gene are MDHEN and SYDVKM. V was shortened by 5 bases and J by 5 bases, with 9 bases between the two germline ends. There are 12 residues in the CDR3. CDR3 loop: CASSLGFTEAFF. The CDR3 DNA sequence: TGTGCCAGCAGTCTAGGATTTACTGAAGCTTTCTTT.

The genes are TRBV27 and TRBJ2-5; TRBD2 might be the D (5 bases). This CDR3 has 12 residues. The germline gives CDR1 MNHEY, CDR2 SMNVEV (reference sequence). V lost 6 bases, J lost 12 bases, and 17 bases lay in between. DNA of the CDR3: TGTGCCAGCAGCCCTATTCGGGGTTCCGAGTACTTC. It encodes CASSPIRGSEYF.

This clone showed up just a few times. This rearrangement joins TRBV5-6 to TRBJ2-7, with 8 bases fitting TRBD1. CDR1 and CDR2 from the germline V gene are SGHDT and YYEEEE. This CDR3 has 13 amino acids. Trimming took 3 bases from V and 2 from J; bases not matched to a gene: 1. CDR3 sequence (DNA): TGTGCCAGCAGCTCGACAGGGGCCTACGAGCAGTACTTC. This translates into CASSSTGAYEQYF.

This sequence joins TRBV5-1 and TRBJ2-1; 8 nucleotides line up with TRBD1. The CDR3 consists of 16 residues. The V segment lost 4 bases and the J segment 0 bases; nucleotides outside the gene matches: 6. Germline-derived CDR1 and CDR2 are SGHRS and YFSETQ. CDR3 protein: CASSNRGVRSYNEQFF. The CDR3 nucleotides are TGCGCCAGCAGCAACAGGGGGGTACGCTCCTACAATGAGCAGTTCTTC.

The J gene is TRBJ2-1, the V gene TRBV9; D possibly corresponds to TRBD2 (6 bases). The CDR3 length is 15 residues. V was cut by 0 bases and J by 3 bases, with 10 bases left in between. CDR1 is SGDLS and CDR2 is YYNGEE in the germline V gene. Written as DNA, the CDR3 is TGTGCCAGCAGCGTAGTTAGCGGACTCTACAATGAGCAGTTCTTC. Its protein is CASSVVSGLYNEQFF.

The chain has TRBV6-1 and TRBJ2-6; the match to TRBD1 covers 8 bases. This CDR3 has 19 residues. V was pared by 3 bases and J by 0 bases, with 10 bases of the junction left unmatched. Germline CDR1 reads MNHNS; CDR2 reads SASEGT. The CDR3 region is CASSEEGTGYFSGANVLTF. CDR3 nucleotides: TGTGCCAGCAGTGAGGAGGGGACAGGATACTTCTCTGGGGCCAACGTCCTGACTTTC.

The CDR3 loop is CASSLVESHEQFF. Here the CDR3 DNA reads TGTGCCAGCAGTTTGGTAGAGTCCCATGAGCAGTTCTTC. The gene calls are TRBV27 and TRBJ2-1; D ambiguous. The V gene lost 3 bases and the J gene lost 8 bases, with 11 bases spanning the gap. The length of the CDR3 is 13 residues. Germline V CDR1 and CDR2: MNHEY, SMNVEV (reference sequence).

V is TRBV4-3 and J is TRBJ2-7; weak D call: TRBD1 (5 bases). The CDR3 loop spans 13 amino acids. Per germline, CDR1 LGHNA and CDR2 YSLEER. V was clipped by 2 bases and J by 5 bases, with 10 bases between them. The CDR3 loop is CASSQPGPNEQYF. The CDR3 DNA follows: TGCGCCAGCAGCCAACCAGGGCCCAACGAGCAGTACTTC.

This chain connects TRBV10-2 to TRBJ2-5; D not certain. The germline V gene encodes CDR1 WSHSY and CDR2 SAAADI. Trimming took off 4 bases at V and 6 bases at J, with 15 bases between the two ends. This CDR3 is built from 14 residues. This chain's CDR3 is CASSGAKSRKTQYF. The CDR3 DNA is TGCGCCAGCAGTGGGGCTAAAAGCAGGAAGACCCAGTACTTC.